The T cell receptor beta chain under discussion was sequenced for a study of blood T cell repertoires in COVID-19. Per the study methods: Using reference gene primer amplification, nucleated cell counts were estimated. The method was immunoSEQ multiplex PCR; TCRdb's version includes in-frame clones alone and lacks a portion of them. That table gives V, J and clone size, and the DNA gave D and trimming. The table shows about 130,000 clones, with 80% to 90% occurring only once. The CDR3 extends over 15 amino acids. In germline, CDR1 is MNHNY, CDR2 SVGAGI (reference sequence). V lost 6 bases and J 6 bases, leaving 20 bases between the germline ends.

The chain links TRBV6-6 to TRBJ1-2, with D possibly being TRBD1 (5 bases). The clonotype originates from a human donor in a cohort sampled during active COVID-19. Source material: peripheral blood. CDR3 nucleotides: TGTGCCAGCAGCCCCAGGGTGGGTAGGTACGATGGCTACACCTTC. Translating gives CASSPRVGRYDGYTF.